This TCR beta chain is from a study of a mutant IDH1 vaccine in newly diagnosed glioma. Study-wide context: The earlier regimen, radiotherapy, temozolomide, or both, was most often both. Study-wide results and caveats: Detectable vaccine-induced immune responses arose in around 93% of patients.

Time point defined: baseline, week 1 (first vaccination visit). Treatment of the sample: pre-vaccination baseline after standard-of-care therapy. The germline CDR1 and CDR2 sequences are SNHLY and FYNNEI. The ends were cut back, 3 bases at V and 2 bases at J, with 7 bases in the middle. CDR3 length: 13 residues. This clone is labeled medium-sized (0.01 to 0.1%). Its antigen is unknown. Some clones are missing from TCRdb's copy, which holds only in-frame ones; the method was immunoSEQ multiplex PCR. Among tens of thousands of clones listed, approximately 78% were seen once. The sample consisted of PBMCs, taken from a glioma patient treated with radiotherapy, temozolomide or both. The V call is TRBV2, the J call TRBJ1-1, with D uncertain. The TCR comes from a man aged 35-49 years with glioma. Some clones in this sample may be carry-over from other donors' samples. This CDR3 is CASSDQPNTEAFF. CDR3 DNA: TGTGCCAGCAGTGATCAGCCAAACACTGAAGCTTTCTTT.